The T cell receptor beta chain under discussion was sequenced for a study of tumor-infiltrating lymphocytes in oesophageal squamous cell carcinoma. V was shortened by 6 bases and J by 5 bases, with 8 bases between the two germline ends. There are 12 residues in the CDR3. Germline CDR1 reads KGHSH; CDR2 reads LQKENI. TCRdb reanalysed the PCR reads using MiXCR and keeps one entry per CDR3 protein. The sample carries roughly 6,300 distinct CDR3 sequences, roughly 15% recorded once. Sequences were obtained from normal esophageal tissue next to the tumor. This clonotype was sampled from a male donor with esophageal squamous cell carcinoma. The chain has TRBV18 and TRBJ1-5, with no clear D. CDR3 sequence (DNA): TGTGCCAGCTCGAGGGCGGATCAGCCCCAGCATTTT. This sequence encodes CASSRADQPQHF.